This record covers a single T cell receptor beta chain. Per germline, CDR1 SGHKS and CDR2 YYEKEE (reference sequence). This CDR3 region has 16 residues. Trimming took off 0 bases at V and 4 bases at J, with 14 bases between the two ends. The entry originates in a study of T-cell reconstitution after alpha-beta-depleted transplantation in children. Preparation of the TCRbeta library was carried out with unique molecular identifiers. TCRdb passed the PCR reads through MiXCR, listing each CDR3 protein once. This repertoire shows some 340,000 distinct CDR3 sequences, 9% to 12% found once; its top ten account for 2% to 2.5%.

The J gene is TRBJ2-1, the V gene TRBV5-5; D is uncertain. The sequence came from a human donor who donated a stem cell graft to a child with acute lymphoblastic leukemia. The sequenced sample was PBMCs from the stem cell graft donor, obtained from the stem cell graft. The CDR3 here is CASSLAPQGSYNEQFF. The CDR3 DNA reads TGTGCCAGCAGCTTGGCCCCTCAAGGCTCGTACAATGAGCAGTTCTTC.